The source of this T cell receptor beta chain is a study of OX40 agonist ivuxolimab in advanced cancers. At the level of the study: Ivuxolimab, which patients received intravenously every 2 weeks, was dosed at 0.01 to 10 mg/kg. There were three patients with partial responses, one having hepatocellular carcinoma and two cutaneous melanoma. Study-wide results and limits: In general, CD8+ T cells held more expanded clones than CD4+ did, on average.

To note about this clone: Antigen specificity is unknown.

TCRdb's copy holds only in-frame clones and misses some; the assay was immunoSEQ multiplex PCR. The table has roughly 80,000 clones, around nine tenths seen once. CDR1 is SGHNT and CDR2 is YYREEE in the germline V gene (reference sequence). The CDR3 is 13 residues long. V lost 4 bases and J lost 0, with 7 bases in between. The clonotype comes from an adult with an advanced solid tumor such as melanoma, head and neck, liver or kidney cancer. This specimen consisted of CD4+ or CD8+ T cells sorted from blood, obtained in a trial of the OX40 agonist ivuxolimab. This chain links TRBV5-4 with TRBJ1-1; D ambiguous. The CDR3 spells CASSDTVNTEAFF. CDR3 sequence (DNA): TGTGCCAGCAGCGACACAGTGAACACTGAAGCTTTCTTT.